This TCR beta chain was identified in a study of a mutant IDH1 vaccine in newly diagnosed glioma. At the level of the study: The sex distribution of treated patients was about 62% male and around 38% female, with a mean age of 40.4 years.

V was clipped by 0 bases and J by 3 bases, with 9 bases between them. The CDR3 loop spans 14 amino acids. The germline gives CDR1 LGHNA, CDR2 YNFKEQ. A remark on this clone: What it binds is not known.

Regarding the study as a whole: Among top peripheral T cell clonotypes, changes seemed unrelated to pseudoprogression.

The repertoire was sequenced with immunoSEQ multiplex PCR; TCRdb's copy has only in-frame clones and lacks some. This sample has roughly 68,000 clones, with 79% found just once. Specified time point: baseline, week 1 (first vaccination visit). Treatment specified: pre-vaccination baseline after standard-of-care therapy. The sequence was collected from a man aged 45 to 65 with glioma. The sample in question was PBMCs, obtained from a glioma patient treated with radiotherapy, temozolomide or both. The V call is TRBV4-2, the J call TRBJ2-7; no definite D call. For the CDR3, the DNA is TGTGCCAGCAGCCAAGACGCCGGATACTACGAGCAGTACTTC. It yields the protein CASSQDAGYYEQYF.